One and the same sample provided the 8 T cell receptor beta chains below, sequenced in a study of T cell changes during pregnancy in multiple sclerosis. Repertoires were generated with immunoSEQ multiplex PCR, while TCRdb's copy carries only in-frame clones and drops some. The table records tens of thousands of clones, just over 90% of them present only once. The source material was peripheral blood, sampled after pregnancy. The receptors come from a female donor with multiple sclerosis, enrolled in a pregnancy study.

The chain is built from TRBV6-1 and TRBJ1-4; 8 bases are shared with TRBD1. The CDR3 loop spans 15 amino acids. CDR1 MNHNS and CDR2 SASEGT come from the germline V gene. V shed 8 bases and J 8 bases; nucleotides not matched to a gene: 13. This CDR3 is CASGKMTGAQEKLFF. The CDR3, as DNA: TGTGCCAGCGGAAAAATGACAGGGGCTCAGGAAAAACTGTTTTTT.

As for this clone: Germline is not matched at one junction end, which may reflect a read error. The chain links TRBV7-9 to TRBJ2-1, with 8 bases aligning to TRBD1. Germline V gene data show CDR1 as SEHNR and CDR2 as FQNEAQ (reference sequence). The CDR3 length is 15 residues. CDR3 coding DNA: TGTGCCAGCAGCCACCGACAGGGGTCCTCCAATGAGCAGTTCTTC. Protein sequence: CASSHRQGSSNEQFF.

The chain has TRBV28 and TRBJ2-2; TRBD2 agrees at 13 bases. V dropped 1 base and J dropped 6; count of bases not matched to a gene: 8. Per the germline V gene, CDR1 is MDHEN and CDR2 is SYDVKM. CDR3 size: 18 residues. The CDR3 DNA follows: TGTGCCAGCAGTTTATCCGAACTAGCGGGAGGGCCCCCCGGGGAGCTGTTTTTT. This encodes CASSLSELAGGPPGELFF. Using reference TRBV28 and TRBJ2-2 for the parts outside the CDR3, the full variable domain is DVKVTQSSRYLVKRTGEKVFLECVQDMDHENMFWYRQDPGLGLRLIYFSYDVKMKEKGDIPEGYSVSREKKERFSLILESASTNQTSMYLCASSLSELAGGPPGELFFGEGSRLTVL.

The chain links TRBV7-2 to TRBJ1-1; D is uncertain. V was clipped by 8 bases and J by 5 bases, with 24 bases between them. The CDR3 length is 16 residues. Germline V gene data show CDR1 as SGHTA and CDR2 as FQGNSA. CDR3: CASELNPGIQRTEAFF. CDR3 bases: TGTGCCAGCGAATTAAACCCGGGGATTCAAAGGACTGAAGCTTTCTTT.

The chain carries TRBV5-1 and TRBJ2-3; 9 bases are a match to TRBD2. The CDR3 loop spans 14 amino acids. CDR1 is SGHRS and CDR2 is YFSETQ in the germline V gene. V shed 0 bases and J 4 bases; nucleotides not matched to a gene: 0. CDR3 protein: CASSLGLAADTQYF. The CDR3 DNA is TGCGCCAGCAGCTTGGGACTAGCGGCAGATACGCAGTATTTT.

The gene calls are TRBV5-1 and TRBJ2-7, with D possibly matching TRBD2 (6 bases). The CDR3 length is 14 residues. Germline V gene sequence: CDR1 SGHRS, CDR2 YFSETQ. Trimming pared 5 bases from V and 3 bases from J, leaving 15 bases between. For the CDR3, the DNA is TGCGCCAGCAGTCGATATGGGGGGAGCTACGAGCAGTACTTC. Translating it yields CASSRYGGSYEQYF.

The J gene is TRBJ2-5, the V gene TRBV4-2, with 10 bases lining up with TRBD2. The CDR3 sequence is 17 residues long. The germline gives CDR1 LGHNA, CDR2 YNFKEQ. The V segment lost 1 base and the J segment 2 bases; nucleotides outside the gene matches: 7. The DNA for the CDR3 is TGTGCCAGCAGCCAAGGACGAGCGGGAGGGGAACAAGAGACCCAGTACTTC. Translation gives CASSQGRAGGEQETQYF.

This chain joins TRBV5-1 and TRBJ2-3; a possible D gene is TRBD2 (5 bases). There are 15 residues in the CDR3. Germline V gives CDR1 SGHRS, CDR2 YFSETQ. V lost 1 base and J 4 bases, leaving 13 bases between the germline ends. The DNA for the CDR3 is TGCGCCAGCAGCTTGTCGGGGAATGGCGCAGATACGCAGTATTTT. Its protein is CASSLSGNGADTQYF.